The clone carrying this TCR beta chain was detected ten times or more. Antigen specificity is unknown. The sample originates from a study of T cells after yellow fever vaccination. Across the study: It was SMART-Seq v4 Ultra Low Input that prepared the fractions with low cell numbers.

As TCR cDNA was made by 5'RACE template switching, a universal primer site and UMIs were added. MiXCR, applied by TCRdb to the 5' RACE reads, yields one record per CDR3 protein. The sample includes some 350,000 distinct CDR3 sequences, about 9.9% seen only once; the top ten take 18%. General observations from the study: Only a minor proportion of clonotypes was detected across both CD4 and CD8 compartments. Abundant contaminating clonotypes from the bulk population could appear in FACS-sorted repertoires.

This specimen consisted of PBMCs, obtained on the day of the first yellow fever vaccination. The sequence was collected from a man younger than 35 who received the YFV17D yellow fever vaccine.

CDR3 DNA: TGCGCCAGCACCAACCTCGGCCTCCCCTACGAGCAGTACGTC. This codes for CASTNLGLPYEQYV. The rearrangement uses TRBV5-1 and TRBJ2-7; D gene ambiguous. The CDR3 runs 14 residues. Germline V gives CDR1 SGHRS, CDR2 YFSETQ. Trimming took 6 bases from V and 2 from J, leaving 15 bases between them.